The clone carrying this TCR beta chain was seen repeatedly, ten times or more. Germline assignment: CDR1 MDHEN and CDR2 SYDVKM. This CDR3 spans 15 amino acids. Trimming cost V 5 bases and J 3 bases, with 16 bases left between them. These data are taken from a study of T-cell reconstitution after alpha-beta-depleted transplantation in children. Unique molecular identifiers were built into the TCRbeta library. TCRdb re-analysed the PCR reads in MiXCR, keeping a single row per CDR3 protein. The table includes approximately 350,000 distinct CDR3 sequences, about 14% detected once. The source was PBMCs, collected from the stem cell graft. This chain links TRBV28 with TRBJ2-5; D gene uncertain. This receptor was identified in a human donor who donated a stem cell graft to a child with Fanconi anemia. The CDR3 protein is CASSGRTGPKETQYF. CDR3 sequence (DNA): TGTGCCAGCAGTGGCCGAACCGGGCCCAAAGAGACCCAGTACTTC. Using reference TRBV28 and TRBJ2-5 for the parts outside the CDR3, the full variable domain is DVKVTQSSRYLVKRTGEKVFLECVQDMDHENMFWYRQDPGLGLRLIYFSYDVKMKEKGDIPEGYSVSREKKERFSLILESASTNQTSMYLCASSGRTGPKETQYFGPGTRLLVL.